A single sample is the source of the 9 T cell receptor beta chains below, sequenced in a study of a mutant IDH1 vaccine in newly diagnosed glioma. As for time point: week 35, safety follow-up. Mutant IDH1 20-mer peptide, at 300 ug, made up each vaccine dose, with topical imiquimod. Clones were sequenced by immunoSEQ multiplex PCR, and TCRdb holds only the in-frame ones, with some missing. Among some 57,000 clones, around 84% were seen once, and the ten largest hold approximately 4.5%. No antigen is known for these receptors. Sequences were derived from PBMCs, sampled from a glioma patient whose treatment included an IDH1 peptide vaccine. The source of these receptors is a young woman with glioma.

This chain links TRBV2 with TRBJ1-5; the D gene is possibly TRBD1 (5 bases). This CDR3 comprises 14 residues. Trimming shortened V by 0 bases and J by 7 bases, and 10 bases separated the two germline ends. CDR1 and CDR2 from the germline V gene are SNHLY and FYNNEI. The DNA of the CDR3 is TGTGCCAGCAGTGAAGCGAAGAGGGACCAGCCCCAGCATTTT. Amino acids: CASSEAKRDQPQHF.

The rearrangement joins TRBV19 to TRBJ1-1, with 9 bases fitting TRBD1. CDR3 length: 12 residues. Germline trimming cut 7 bases from V and 4 bases from J; bases unmatched to any gene: 1. Germline V gene sequence: CDR1 LNHDA, CDR2 SQIVND (reference sequence). CDR3 sequence: CASKDRGTEAFF. CDR3 DNA: TGTGCCAGTAAGGACAGGGGCACTGAAGCTTTCTTT.

The chain couples TRBV11-2 to TRBJ1-1, with 7 bases aligning to TRBD1. V was pared by 4 bases and J by 5 bases, with 7 bases of the junction left unmatched. In germline, CDR1 is SGHAT, CDR2 FQNNGV. The CDR3 extends over 14 amino acids. The CDR3 bases are TGTGCCAGCAGCTCGCAGGGGGTCGGGACTGAAGCTTTCTTT. It yields the protein CASSSQGVGTEAFF.

V usage is TRBV2 and J usage is TRBJ2-4; 8 bases match TRBD2. V shed 8 bases, J shed 5 bases, and the junction held 11 bases outside the gene matches. The CDR3 loop spans 15 amino acids. Germline CDR1 reads SNHLY; CDR2 reads FYNNEI. CDR3 in DNA: TGTGCCAGCCAAGGTTCGGGAGGGCGTGAAAACATTCAGTACTTC. Encoded protein: CASQGSGGRENIQYF.

The chain carries TRBV28 and TRBJ2-6; 7 bases match TRBD1. The junction had 4 bases not matched to a gene; V was cut back by 3 bases and J by 2 bases. The CDR3 totals 16 residues. Germline V gene sequence: CDR1 MDHEN, CDR2 SYDVKM. Here the CDR3 DNA reads TGTGCCAGCAGTTTGACAGGGATGGCTGGGGCCAACGTCCTGACTTTC. Amino acid sequence: CASSLTGMAGANVLTF. Supplemented by reference TRBV28 and TRBJ2-6, the full variable domain reads DVKVTQSSRYLVKRTGEKVFLECVQDMDHENMFWYRQDPGLGLRLIYFSYDVKMKEKGDIPEGYSVSREKKERFSLILESASTNQTSMYLCASSLTGMAGANVLTFGAGSRLTVL.

CDR3 in amino acids: CASSSRGEQYF. CDR3 DNA: TGTGCCAGCAGCTCCAGGGGCGAGCAGTACTTC. This chain links TRBV7-8 with TRBJ2-7; D might be TRBD1 (6 bases). CDR3 length equals 11 residues. With 4 bases removed from V and 6 bases from J, the gap between germline ends came to 7 bases. CDR1 SGHVS and CDR2 FQNEAQ come from the germline V gene.

The rearrangement links TRBV7-8 to TRBJ1-5, with 9 bases aligning to TRBD1. CDR1 SGHVS and CDR2 FQNEAQ come from the germline V gene. The CDR3 sequence is 14 residues long. Trimming took 7 bases from V and 5 from J; bases not matched to a gene: 6. CDR3 sequence: CASKKQGADQPQHF. Here the CDR3 DNA reads TGTGCCAGCAAAAAACAGGGGGCAGATCAGCCCCAGCATTTT.

V gene TRBV12-5 combines with J gene TRBJ1-2; weak D call: TRBD1 (5 bases). From germline, CDR1 is LGHNT and CDR2 FRNRAP. The ends were cut back, 0 bases at V and 7 bases at J, with 12 bases in the middle. The CDR3 extends over 14 amino acids. In nucleotides, the CDR3 is TGTGCTAGTGGTTTGGTCCCCGAGAGGGGTGGCTACACCTTC. This translates into CASGLVPERGGYTF.

The chain recombines TRBV19 with TRBJ1-5, with D tentatively TRBD1 (6 bases). The CDR3 totals 13 residues. Trimming cost V 7 bases and J 7 bases, with 14 bases left between them. Germline values: CDR1 LNHDA, CDR2 SQIVND (reference sequence). The CDR3 coding sequence is TGTGCCAGTACCGTAGGGGGTTTCCAGCCCCAGCATTTT. Protein: CASTVGGFQPQHF.